What follows are 19 T cell receptor beta chains derived from one specimen sequenced in a study of blood T cell repertoires in COVID-19. This table comes from immunoSEQ multiplex PCR, and its TCRdb copy is limited to in-frame clones, with some not included. The sample comprises 320,000 or so clones, around 85% of which are singletons, and around 1.8% rests with the top ten. Material for sequencing was PBMCs or T cells enriched from blood (not recorded which). These receptor sequences come from a woman aged 25-40 years who had been exposed to COVID-19.

The chain carries TRBV7-2 and TRBJ1-5; TRBD1 matches at 8 bases. With 2 bases clipped from V and 1 base from J, the junction kept 7 bases outside the gene matches. The germline V gene has CDR1 SGHTA and CDR2 FQGNSA. There are 17 residues in the CDR3. DNA for the CDR3: TGTGCCAGCAGCTTAAGGGACAGGCAAATGAGCAATCAGCCCCAGCATTTT. Its protein product is CASSLRDRQMSNQPQHF.

The V gene is TRBV27, the J gene TRBJ1-2; TRBD1 matches at 9 bases. This CDR3 contains 14 residues. The trim removed 2 bases at V and 7 bases at J, leaving 5 bases unmatched. Germline V gene sequence: CDR1 MNHEY, CDR2 SMNVEV (reference sequence). The CDR3 DNA reads TGTGCCAGCAGTTTAAGGACAGGGGCGGCTGGCTACACCTTC. Translated, it gives CASSLRTGAAGYTF.

The genes are TRBV29-1 and TRBJ2-2; perhaps TRBD2 as D (8 bases). V was trimmed by 6 bases and J by 5 bases, leaving 13 bases between them. The germline V gene has CDR1 SQVTM and CDR2 ANQGSEA. The CDR3 covers 13 residues. CDR3 sequence (DNA): TGCAGCGTGGGACAGCGGGGGACCGGGGAGCTGTTTTTT. Protein: CSVGQRGTGELFF.

The sample holds many counts of this clone. V is TRBV5-5 and J is TRBJ1-1; D not resolved. The V gene's germline CDR1 is SGHKS and CDR2 YYEKEE (reference sequence). CDR3 length: 15 residues. V lost 5 bases and J lost 0, with 14 bases in between. CDR3 nucleotides: TGTGCCAGCAGTCTTGCGACGGGGTTGAACACTGAAGCTTTCTTT. This translates into CASSLATGLNTEAFF.

The sample holds a few counts of this clone. This chain uses TRBV6-2 or TRBV6-3 with TRBJ2-1; 13 bases match TRBD2. The CDR3 loop spans 15 amino acids. V lost 5 bases, J lost 6 bases, and 4 bases stayed unmatched. Germline CDR1 and CDR2: MNHEY and SVGEGT. The CDR3 DNA follows: TGTGCCAGCAGTCAACTAGCGGGGGGGCTCAATGAGCAGTTCTTC. Translation: CASSQLAGGLNEQFF.

This clone has a count of ten or more. The chain uses TRBV28 and TRBJ2-6; the D gene is possibly TRBD2 (5 bases). Germline V lookup: CDR1 MDHEN, CDR2 SYDVKM. This CDR3 is built from 15 residues. With 8 bases removed from V and 1 base from J, the gap between germline ends came to 12 bases. The CDR3 coding sequence is TGTGCCAGCGCAACAGCGGCTTCTGGGGCCAACGTCCTGACTTTC. Translation: CASATAASGANVLTF.

This clone was observed a single time. This chain connects TRBV3-1 (or the pseudogene TRBV3-2) to TRBJ2-3, with a possible D match to TRBD1 (5 bases). V lost 3 bases and J lost 4, with 11 bases in between. Germline V gene lookup returns CDR1 LGHDT and CDR2 YNNKEL (reference sequence). The CDR3 runs to 14 residues. The CDR3 DNA reads TGTGCCAGCAGCCAGACAGATGCTTCAGATACGCAGTATTTT. Translation: CASSQTDASDTQYF.

The chain carries TRBV4-3 and TRBJ2-1; TRBD1 agrees at 7 bases. CDR1 and CDR2 (germline): LGHNA, YSLEER. Germline trimming cut 0 bases from V and 6 bases from J; bases unmatched to any gene: 8. The CDR3 has 16 residues. The CDR3 spells CASSQDHTGVLNEQFF. In DNA form, the CDR3 reads TGCGCCAGCAGCCAAGATCACACAGGGGTTCTCAATGAGCAGTTCTTC.

The chain is built from TRBV5-1 and TRBJ2-3; the D gene is possibly TRBD1 (5 bases). CDR1 SGHRS and CDR2 YFSETQ come from the germline V gene. The CDR3 consists of 14 residues. V dropped 2 bases and J dropped 2 bases, with 9 bases sitting between them. The CDR3 reads CASSFPTATDTQYF. The CDR3 DNA reads TGCGCCAGCAGCTTCCCGACAGCCACAGATACGCAGTATTTT.

Ten or more counts support this clone. The chain couples TRBV2 to TRBJ2-7; D gene unclear. This CDR3 is built from 14 residues. CDR1 and CDR2 (germline): SNHLY, FYNNEI. V lost 0 bases to trimming and J lost 1 base, with 7 bases between them. The CDR3 is CASSEAQFSYEQYF. CDR3 bases: TGTGCCAGCAGTGAAGCGCAGTTTTCCTACGAGCAGTACTTC. The full variable domain, in which reference TRBV2 and TRBJ2-7 provide the parts outside the CDR3, is EPEVTQTPSHQVTQMGQEVILRCVPISNHLYFYWYRQILGQKVEFLVSFYNNEISEKSEIFDDQFSVERPDGSNFTLKIRSTKLEDSAMYFCASSEAQFSYEQYFGPGTRLTVT.

J is TRBJ2-1 and V is TRBV14, with 9 positions matching TRBD2. The CDR3 sequence is 15 residues long. V trimming: 1 base; J trimming: 7 bases; junction bases outside the gene matches: 5. Germline values: CDR1 SGHDN, CDR2 FVKESK. CDR3 protein: CASSQVGTSRNEQFF. CDR3 sequence (DNA): TGTGCCAGCAGCCAAGTGGGGACTAGCAGGAATGAGCAGTTCTTC.

This rearrangement joins TRBV24-1 to TRBJ1-2; 7 bases are shared with TRBD1. The CDR3 spans 15 residues. In germline, CDR1 is KGHDR, CDR2 SFDVKD. V lost 3 bases, J lost 3 bases, and 6 bases stayed unmatched. CDR3 nucleotides: TGTGCCACCAGTGATCCATATGACAGGGACTATGGCTACACCTTC. It codes for CATSDPYDRDYGYTF.

The rearrangement uses TRBV3-1 (or the pseudogene TRBV3-2) and TRBJ2-3; perhaps TRBD2 as D (6 bases). Trimming shortened V by 4 bases and J by 4 bases, and 9 bases separated the two germline ends. Germline CDR1 reads LGHDT; CDR2 reads YNNKEL (reference sequence). The CDR3 runs 13 residues. CDR3: CASSLRLADTQYF. The DNA of the CDR3 is TGTGCCAGCAGCCTCAGACTAGCAGATACGCAGTATTTT.

The V gene is TRBV27, the J gene TRBJ1-2; 8 bases align to TRBD1. Unmatched junction bases numbered 6, after V lost 5 bases and J lost 7 bases. Germline CDR1 and CDR2: MNHEY and SMNVEV (reference sequence). This CDR3 comprises 13 residues. CDR3 nucleotides: TGTGCCAGCAGTGGACAGGGCGTCCCTGGCTACACCTTC. Protein sequence: CASSGQGVPGYTF.

This chain joins TRBV2 and TRBJ2-2; D perhaps matches TRBD1 (6 bases). Germline V CDR1 and CDR2: SNHLY, FYNNEI. Deletions cut 6 bases from V and 1 base from J, with 9 bases between. The CDR3 totals 14 residues. CDR3 amino acids: CASRGQMNTGELFF. CDR3 nucleotide sequence: TGTGCCAGCAGGGGACAAATGAACACCGGGGAGCTGTTTTTT.

V and J are TRBV18 and TRBJ2-7, with TRBD1 matching over 7 bases. This CDR3 is built from 14 residues. CDR1 KGHSH and CDR2 LQKENI come from the germline V gene. V shed 4 bases, J shed 4 bases, and the junction held 7 bases outside the gene matches. The CDR3 DNA reads TGTGCCAGCTCACAGACAGGGCGGGCTTACGAGCAGTACTTC. Its protein is CASSQTGRAYEQYF. The whole variable domain, remainder taken from reference TRBV18 and TRBJ2-7, is NAGVMQNPRHLVRRRGQEARLRCSPMKGHSHVYWYRQLPEEGLKFMVYLQKENIIDESGMPKERFSAEFPKEGPSILRIQQVVRGDSAAYFCASSQTGRAYEQYFGPGTRLTVT.

The chain combines TRBV5-4 with TRBJ2-1; unclear D gene. The germline V gene has CDR1 SGHNT and CDR2 YYREEE (reference sequence). V lost 3 bases, J lost 5 bases, and 9 bases lay in between. CDR3 length: 13 residues. The CDR3 DNA sequence: TGTGCCAGCAGCTCCCGCCCGGACAATGAGCAGTTCTTC. The encoded protein is CASSSRPDNEQFF.

This clone appeared once. The chain is built from TRBV24-1 and TRBJ2-7; 9 nucleotides line up with TRBD1. This CDR3 is built from 16 residues. The junction had 7 bases not matched to a gene; V was cut back by 3 bases and J by 2 bases. From germline, CDR1 is KGHDR and CDR2 SFDVKD. The chain's CDR3 is CATSDPGTGLPYEQYF. In DNA form, the CDR3 reads TGTGCCACCAGTGATCCAGGGACAGGGCTTCCCTACGAGCAGTACTTC.

J is TRBJ1-2 and V is TRBV7-2; no reliable D call. The CDR3 runs to 13 residues. Germline lookup yields CDR1 SGHTA and CDR2 FQGNSA. Trimming took off 3 bases at V and 2 bases at J, with 7 bases between the two ends. In DNA form, the CDR3 reads TGTGCCAGCAGCTTGGCAGGAAACTATGGCTACACCTTC. Protein: CASSLAGNYGYTF.